Listed here are 25 T cell receptor beta chains from one sample, sequenced in a study of T cell repertoires in cytomegalovirus infection. TCRdb re-analysed the reads in MiXCR, keeping a single row per CDR3 protein. The table shows 900,000 to 950,000 distinct CDR3 sequences, with roughly 30% occurring only once. Their antigen targets remain unknown. The input for sequencing was cultured CD8+ T cells from PBMCs, taken from culture after CMV antigen stimulation. The source of these receptors is a human donor in good health (CMV status not recorded). Some clones in this sample may be carry-over from other donors' samples.

CDR3 amino acids: CASSTIGQEKDTEAFF. Here the CDR3 DNA reads TGTGCCAGCAGCACGATCGGACAGGAAAAGGACACTGAAGCTTTCTTT. This chain connects TRBV27 to TRBJ1-1; TRBD1 matches 7 bases. After removal of 6 bases from V and 3 bases from J, the junction contained 13 bases not matched to a gene. The CDR3 consists of 16 residues. Per germline, CDR1 MNHEY and CDR2 SMNVEV (reference sequence).

This clonotype occurred a few times. The genes are TRBV12-3 or TRBV12-4 and TRBJ1-5; perhaps TRBD1 as D (5 bases). Deletions cut 3 bases from V and 0 bases from J, with 15 bases between. This CDR3 has 17 residues. The CDR3 DNA sequence: TGTGCCAGCAGTTTTGGTTTGACAGACCCTAGCAATCAGCCCCAGCATTTT. It translates to CASSFGLTDPSNQPQHF.

This clonotype appeared a few times. The chain couples TRBV2 to TRBJ1-1, with D unresolved. This CDR3 has 17 amino acids. Germline assignment: CDR1 SNHLY and CDR2 FYNNEI. V shed 6 bases and J shed 5 bases, with 25 bases lying between them. CDR3 DNA sequence: TGTGCCAGCAGCGGACGGGTCCCACAGTCGAAGAGGACTGAAGCTTTCTTT. It specifies CASSGRVPQSKRTEAFF.

The chain carries TRBV12-3 or TRBV12-4 and TRBJ2-5; TRBD2 is a possible D gene (6 bases). This CDR3 comprises 16 residues. With 5 bases removed from V and 4 bases from J, the gap between germline ends came to 20 bases. CDR3 sequence: CASSPSDGGAGETQYF. Here the CDR3 DNA reads TGTGCCAGCAGTCCGTCGGATGGCGGGGCTGGAGAGACCCAGTACTTC.

The chain joins TRBV29-1 to TRBJ1-3, with unresolved D. The V gene's germline CDR1 is SQVTM and CDR2 ANQGSEA. Trimming took 5 bases from V and 0 from J, leaving 8 bases between them. This CDR3 has 13 residues. The chain's CDR3 is CSVMASSGNTIYF. DNA for the CDR3: TGCAGCGTTATGGCCTCCTCTGGAAACACCATATATTTT. The full variable domain, rest sourced from reference TRBV29-1 and TRBJ1-3, is SAVISQKPSRDICQRGTSLTIQCQVDSQVTMMFWYRQQPGQSLTLIATANQGSEATYESGFVIDKFPISRPNLTFSTLTVSNMSPEDSSIYLCSVMASSGNTIYFGEGSWLTVV.

To note about this clonotype: At one end, the junction sequence differs from germline, possibly due to a read error. The rearrangement joins TRBV7-2 to TRBJ2-3; TRBD1 is a possible D gene (5 bases). This CDR3 contains 14 residues. Germline V gene data show CDR1 as SGHTA and CDR2 as FQGNSA. The CDR3 region has the DNA TGTGCCAGCAGCTTAGATCCAGGGCTAGATGCGCAGTATTTT. Amino acid sequence: CASSLDPGLDAQYF.

This clonotype turned up a few times. The chain joins TRBV7-2 to TRBJ1-1; D unclear. Germline CDR1 is SGHTA and CDR2 is FQGNSA. Trimming took off 6 bases at V and 1 base at J, with 15 bases between the two ends. CDR3 size: 15 residues. DNA of the CDR3: TGTGCCAGCAGGGCAAGCCGGGCTTCGAACACTGAAGCTTTCTTT. Its protein is CASRASRASNTEAFF.

This chain joins TRBV28 and TRBJ1-1; possibly TRBD1 for D (6 bases). Germline CDR1 and CDR2: MDHEN and SYDVKM. Trimming removed 5 bases from V and 5 bases from J, with 15 bases in between. This CDR3 has 14 residues. The CDR3 DNA sequence: TGTGCCAGCAGTGAGGACTCCAGGGGAACTGAAGCTTTCTTT. Amino acid sequence: CASSEDSRGTEAFF.

This clonotype was seen a handful of times. J is TRBJ2-7 and V is TRBV18; a possible D gene is TRBD1 (5 bases). The germline gives CDR1 KGHSH, CDR2 LQKENI. V lost 2 bases and J 3 bases, leaving 8 bases between the germline ends. There are 13 residues in the CDR3. The chain's CDR3 is CASSPDSDYEQYF. The CDR3 DNA reads TGTGCCAGCTCACCAGACAGCGACTACGAGCAGTACTTC.

V and J are TRBV6-1 and TRBJ2-5; the D gene could be TRBD1 or TRBD2 (6 bases each). V was pared by 1 base and J by 4 bases, with 19 bases between. The CDR3 sequence is 17 residues long. The V gene's germline CDR1 is MNHNS and CDR2 SASEGT. The CDR3 spells CASSEVGGPRLRETQYF. CDR3 bases: TGTGCCAGCAGTGAAGTTGGGGGGCCCCGGTTGCGAGAGACCCAGTACTTC.

This clonotype has more than one count but fewer than ten. The CDR3 sequence: CASSLSRGQPLHF. CDR3 in DNA: TGTGCCAGCAGTTTATCAAGAGGACAACCCCTCCACTTT. The V call is TRBV27, the J call TRBJ1-6, with a tentative D call TRBD1 (5 bases). The CDR3 is 13 amino acids. From germline, CDR1 is MNHEY and CDR2 SMNVEV (reference sequence). V was cut by 0 bases and J by 12 bases, with 9 bases left in between.

V gene TRBV28 combines with J gene TRBJ2-2, with a tentative D call TRBD2 (5 bases). This CDR3 contains 16 residues. CDR1 and CDR2 (germline): MDHEN, SYDVKM. The V end was cut by 5 bases, the J end by 7 bases, with 20 bases between. CDR3 amino acids: CASSPITQKGSGELFF. The CDR3 DNA follows: TGTGCCAGCAGTCCCATTACCCAAAAAGGGAGCGGGGAGCTGTTTTTT.

This clonotype was counted a few times. The chain recombines TRBV12-5 with TRBJ2-7, with D unclear. From germline, CDR1 is LGHNT and CDR2 FRNRAP. The CDR3 covers 13 residues. V was cut by 5 bases and J by 5 bases, with 13 bases left in between. The CDR3, as DNA: TGTGCTAGTGGTCTAGGGAATCGGGACGAGCAGTACTTC. As protein: CASGLGNRDEQYF. The full variable domain, rest sourced from reference TRBV12-5 and TRBJ2-7, is DARVTQTPRHKVTEMGQEVTMRCQPILGHNTVFWYRQTMMQGLELLAYFRNRAPLDDSGMPKDRFSAEMPDATLATLKIQPSEPRDSAVYFCASGLGNRDEQYFGPGTRLTVT.

The chain links TRBV9 to TRBJ2-5; the D gene is possibly TRBD2 (6 bases). This CDR3 is built from 14 residues. Per germline, CDR1 SGDLS and CDR2 YYNGEE. V lost 0 bases and J lost 5, with 11 bases in between. The CDR3, as DNA: TGTGCCAGCAGCGTAGCTTGGGGGGACGAGACCCAGTACTTC. Translating it yields CASSVAWGDETQYF.

The sample holds a few counts of this clonotype. CDR3 sequence: CASSLVGTTKRGDPQETQYF. The CDR3 DNA reads as TGCGCCAGCAGCTTGGTGGGGACCACTAAGCGGGGGGATCCCCAAGAGACCCAGTACTTC. J is TRBJ2-5 and V is TRBV5-1, with TRBD2 matching 9 bases. Germline values: CDR1 SGHRS, CDR2 YFSETQ. J gave up 1 base and V 0 bases, and 16 bases lay outside the gene matches. This CDR3 region has 20 residues. The variable domain in full, with the rest retrieved from reference TRBV5-1 and TRBJ2-5, is KAGVTQTPRYLIKTRGQQVTLSCSPISGHRSVSWYQQTPGQGLQFLFEYFSETQRNKGNFPGRFSGRQFSNSRSEMNVSTLELGDSALYLCASSLVGTTKRGDPQETQYFGPGTRLLVL.

The chain has TRBV27 and TRBJ2-1; 10 bases line up with TRBD2. This CDR3 is built from 15 residues. J gave up 6 bases and V 5 bases, and 7 bases lay outside the gene matches. The germline V gene has CDR1 MNHEY and CDR2 SMNVEV (reference sequence). The CDR3 DNA reads as TGTGCCAGCAGTCCGCTAGCGGGGGCGGGCAATGAGCAGTTCTTC. Residues: CASSPLAGAGNEQFF.

This clonotype was recorded a few times. J is TRBJ2-1 and V is TRBV27, with TRBD2 matching 7 bases. The CDR3 extends over 15 amino acids. The V gene end was trimmed by 9 bases and the J gene end by 2 bases; junction bases not matched to a gene: 10. Germline CDR1 and CDR2: MNHEY and SMNVEV (reference sequence). CDR3 nucleotide sequence: TGTGCCAGTGGACGGACTAGAGCGACCTACAATGAGCAGTTCTTC. It is translated as CASGRTRATYNEQFF.

The chain is built from TRBV19 and TRBJ1-2; TRBD1 agrees at 8 bases. Germline V gene data show CDR1 as LNHDA and CDR2 as SQIVND (reference sequence). V trimming: 5 bases; J trimming: 6 bases; junction bases outside the gene matches: 5. The CDR3 spans 13 residues. The CDR3 loop reads CASSFDRGDGYTF. CDR3 nucleotide sequence: TGTGCCAGTAGTTTCGACAGGGGAGATGGCTACACCTTC.

The table lists this clonotype with a few counts. The V call is TRBV6-5, the J call TRBJ2-7; D is uncertain. Germline assignment: CDR1 MNHEY and CDR2 SVGAGI. Deletions cut 1 base from V and 3 bases from J, with 10 bases between. The CDR3 extends over 14 amino acids. The CDR3: CASSYLAQVYEQYF. Here the CDR3 DNA reads TGTGCCAGCAGTTACTTGGCGCAAGTCTACGAGCAGTACTTC.

This clonotype appeared a few times. V usage is TRBV7-6 and J usage is TRBJ2-2, with TRBD2 identical over 11 bases. The trim removed 2 bases at V and 7 bases at J, leaving 12 bases unmatched. The CDR3 is made up of 18 amino acids. Germline CDR1 and CDR2: SGHVS and FNYEAQ. The CDR3 is CASSLSPLLSGGGGELFF. The CDR3 DNA reads TGTGCCAGCAGCTTAAGCCCCCTCCTTAGCGGGGGGGGCGGGGAGCTGTTTTTT.

This clonotype was seen a few times. This sequence joins TRBV7-6 and TRBJ2-6; TRBD1 matches 10 bases. This CDR3 comprises 17 residues. Germline trimming cut 5 bases from V and 1 base from J; bases unmatched to any gene: 5. In germline, CDR1 is SGHVS, CDR2 FNYEAQ. The CDR3 coding sequence is TGTGCCAGCAGCCAGACAGGGGGCAAATCTGGGGCCAACGTCCTGACTTTC. Amino acids: CASSQTGGKSGANVLTF.

This clonotype was seen once. The chain combines TRBV15 with TRBJ2-2, with a possible D match to TRBD1 (5 bases). V was pared by 4 bases and J by 4 bases, with 13 bases between. The V gene's germline CDR1 is LNHNV and CDR2 YYDKDF (reference sequence). The CDR3 consists of 15 residues. The CDR3 DNA reads TGTGCCACCAGCACCTCCAGGGCGGCCACCGGGGAGCTGTTTTTT. It specifies CATSTSRAATGELFF.

The sample holds a few counts of this clonotype. The V and J genes are TRBV7-8 and TRBJ2-7; a possible D gene is TRBD2 (6 bases). The CDR3 loop spans 14 amino acids. CDR1 SGHVS and CDR2 FQNEAQ come from the germline V gene. V shed 5 bases and J shed 3 bases, with 14 bases lying between them. Here the CDR3 reads CASSPWEEIYEQYF. CDR3 in DNA: TGTGCCAGCAGCCCATGGGAGGAGATCTACGAGCAGTACTTC.

This chain's CDR3 is CASSQWRETYEQYF. The CDR3 DNA reads as TGTGCCAGCAGCCAGTGGAGGGAAACCTACGAGCAGTACTTC. The J gene is TRBJ2-7, the V gene TRBV3-1, with D perhaps TRBD2 (6 bases). Trimming pared 3 bases from V and 2 bases from J, leaving 11 bases between. The length of the CDR3 is 14 residues. Germline V gene data show CDR1 as LGHDT and CDR2 as YNNKEL (reference sequence).

The J gene is TRBJ1-1, the V gene TRBV4-3; 7 bases match TRBD1. J lost 1 base, V lost 0 bases, and 5 bases had no gene match. CDR1 is LGHNA and CDR2 is YSLEER in the germline V gene. This CDR3 contains 16 residues. The CDR3 region is CASSQDRDRGNTEAFF. CDR3 bases: TGCGCCAGCAGCCAAGATAGGGACAGAGGGAACACTGAAGCTTTCTTT.